Each of the 23 T cell receptor beta chains below was sequenced from the same sample in a study of early T cells in non-severe SARS-CoV-2 infection. From the 5' RACE reads, TCRdb called clonotypes with MiXCR, one entry per CDR3 protein. The sample records over 45,000 distinct CDR3 sequences, 5.6% being singletons. The sample comprised whole blood. These receptors were obtained from an adult who was a healthcare worker with PCR-confirmed SARS-CoV-2 infection or an uninfected control (not recorded which).

V and J are TRBV19 and TRBJ2-1, with TRBD2 matching over 10 bases. The germline V gene has CDR1 LNHDA and CDR2 SQIVND (reference sequence). The CDR3 consists of 15 residues. J gave up 1 base and V 7 bases, and 4 bases lay outside the gene matches. CDR3 region: CASTLAGASYNEQFF. CDR3 nucleotides: TGTGCCAGTACCCTAGCGGGAGCATCCTACAATGAGCAGTTCTTC.

The V and J genes are TRBV12-3 or TRBV12-4 and TRBJ2-3, with TRBD2 matching 8 bases. V lost 6 bases to trimming and J lost 6 bases; unmatched junction nucleotides: 8. This CDR3 has 14 amino acids. The CDR3 bases are TGTGCCAGCAGCAGGACTAGCTTTAGGGATACGCAGTATTTT. Its translation is CASSRTSFRDTQYF.

This clonotype was found many times. The rearrangement uses TRBV7-8 and TRBJ2-2, with 14 positions matching TRBD2. Germline loops: CDR1 SGHVS, CDR2 FQNEAQ. V lost 5 bases to trimming and J lost 5 bases; unmatched junction nucleotides: 7. The CDR3 loop spans 17 amino acids. CDR3 DNA sequence: TGTGCCAGCAGCCCCCACCGGACTAGCGGGGGGACCGGGGAGCTGTTTTTT. Translated, it gives CASSPHRTSGGTGELFF.

Ten or more counts support this clonotype. The V call is TRBV29-1, the J call TRBJ1-1; no clear D gene. This CDR3 is 11 amino acids long. V was cut by 5 bases and J by 1 base, with 5 bases left in between. Germline V gene lookup returns CDR1 SQVTM and CDR2 ANQGSEA. CDR3 region: CSVYGNTEAFF. CDR3 coding DNA: TGCAGCGTTTACGGGAACACTGAAGCTTTCTTT.

This clonotype occurred many times. CDR3 coding DNA: TGCGCCAGCAGCCCCAGGTCTGGGGATTGGGCTGGGGCCAACGTCCTGACTTTC. It translates to CASSPRSGDWAGANVLTF. The V call is TRBV4-1, the J call TRBJ2-6; no reliable D call. Trimming removed 4 bases at V and 2 bases at J, with 18 bases between. This CDR3 is 18 amino acids long. Germline assignment: CDR1 MGHRA and CDR2 YSYEKL.

In this sample, this clonotype turned up many times. The chain uses TRBV29-1 and TRBJ2-3; 10 bases agree with TRBD1. With V trimmed by 4 bases and J by 6 bases, 4 bases remained unmatched. Looked up from germline, CDR1 is SQVTM and CDR2 is ANQGSEA. This CDR3 comprises 13 residues. As DNA, the CDR3 is TGCAGCGTTGGACAGGGGGCATCGGATACGCAGTATTTT. This gives the protein CSVGQGASDTQYF.

This sequence joins TRBV6-2 or TRBV6-3 and TRBJ1-3, with TRBD1 as a possible D gene (6 bases). V lost 7 bases to trimming and J lost 2 bases, with 18 bases between them. CDR1 and CDR2 (germline): MNHEY, SVGEGT. There are 16 residues in the CDR3. CDR3 loop: CASILGQLDAGNTIYF. In DNA form, the CDR3 reads TGTGCCAGCATTCTAGGACAGCTCGACGCTGGAAACACCATATATTTT.

V usage is TRBV7-9 and J usage is TRBJ1-1, with a possible D match to TRBD1 (6 bases). The CDR3 loop spans 13 amino acids. Germline lookup yields CDR1 SEHNR and CDR2 FQNEAQ (reference sequence). Trimming shortened V by 5 bases and J by 10 bases, and 17 bases separated the two germline ends. CDR3 sequence (DNA): TGTGCCAGCAGCCCCGGCGGGGGGCGAACAGCTTTCTTT. Amino acids: CASSPGGGRTAFF.

Many counts were recorded for this clonotype. V usage is TRBV10-1 and J usage is TRBJ2-7; 11 nucleotides match TRBD2. The CDR3 is made up of 14 amino acids. CDR1 is WNHNN and CDR2 is SYGVQD in the germline V gene (reference sequence). Trimming removed 7 bases from V and 6 bases from J; junction bases left unmatched: 8. This CDR3 is CASTPSLAGGEQYF. DNA for the CDR3: TGCGCCAGCACGCCCTCTCTAGCGGGAGGCGAGCAGTACTTC.

This chain joins TRBV13 and TRBJ1-1; a weak D match, TRBD1 (5 bases). V lost 11 bases and J lost 2, with 15 bases in between. The CDR3 contains 13 residues. Germline V gene sequence: CDR1 PRHDT, CDR2 FYEKMQ (reference sequence). The DNA of the CDR3 is TGTGCCCTAACCGTGAGGGGAAACACTGAAGCTTTCTTT. Protein sequence: CALTVRGNTEAFF.

The CDR3 protein is CASSIAAIPSGANVLTF. The CDR3 DNA follows: TGTGCCAGCAGCATAGCTGCCATACCCTCTGGGGCCAACGTCCTGACTTTC. This chain connects TRBV13 to TRBJ2-6; D is unclear. Germline V gene sequence: CDR1 PRHDT, CDR2 FYEKMQ (reference sequence). The CDR3 runs to 17 residues. V lost 5 bases and J lost 0, with 14 bases in between.

This clonotype was seen ten or more times. J is TRBJ2-6 and V is TRBV7-2; D unclear. This CDR3 is 15 amino acids long. Germline CDR1 is SGHTA and CDR2 is FQGNSA. The ends were cut back, 5 bases at V and 0 bases at J, with 8 bases in the middle. Here the CDR3 DNA reads TGTGCCAGCAGCCTCTCACGCTCTGGGGCCAACGTCCTGACTTTC. It yields the protein CASSLSRSGANVLTF.

This clonotype appeared a few times. J is TRBJ2-2 and V is TRBV7-6; possibly TRBD1 or TRBD2 for D (5 bases each). The CDR3 has 18 amino acids. Germline CDR1 SGHVS, CDR2 FNYEAQ. Trimming shortened V by 5 bases and J by 0 bases, and 19 bases separated the two germline ends. The CDR3 nucleotides are TGTGCCAGCAGCCCCTCCCGGGGACGCCCTGCGAACACCGGGGAGCTGTTTTTT. This codes for CASSPSRGRPANTGELFF.

This clonotype was observed at least ten times. CDR3 nucleotides: TGTGCCAGCAGTGAGACAGGGCGAAATTCACCCCTCCACTTT. Encoded protein: CASSETGRNSPLHF. The chain couples TRBV12-3 or TRBV12-4 to TRBJ1-6, with TRBD1 matching over 7 bases. V dropped 5 bases and J dropped 7; count of bases not matched to a gene: 5. The CDR3 is 14 amino acids.

The chain uses TRBV30 and TRBJ1-1, with a weak D call TRBD1 (5 bases). The CDR3 covers 12 residues. Germline V gene sequence: CDR1 GTSNPN, CDR2 SVGIG (reference sequence). Trimming removed 3 bases from V and 2 bases from J, with 7 bases in between. CDR3 loop: CAWRGGNTEAFF. Written as DNA, the CDR3 is TGTGCCTGGAGGGGGGGTAACACTGAAGCTTTCTTT.

This clonotype was counted ten times or more. This chain uses TRBV6-2 or TRBV6-3 with TRBJ2-3; D ambiguous. The CDR3 loop spans 14 amino acids. Germline loops: CDR1 MNHEY, CDR2 SVGEGT. Trimming removed 2 bases at V and 5 bases at J, with 11 bases between. CDR3 sequence (DNA): TGTGCCAGCAGTTACCCTCTTACTCAAGATACGCAGTATTTT. Its translation is CASSYPLTQDTQYF.

The sample holds many counts of this clonotype. The genes are TRBV11-2 and TRBJ1-1, with a possible D match to TRBD1 (5 bases). Germline V gene data show CDR1 as SGHAT and CDR2 as FQNNGV. Trimming removed 5 bases at V and 5 bases at J, with 18 bases between. The CDR3 is 15 residues long. The CDR3 protein is CASSPTTTGGTEAFF. CDR3 bases: TGTGCCAGCAGCCCCACCACCACGGGGGGAACTGAAGCTTTCTTT.

In this sample, this clonotype turned up a few times. J is TRBJ2-5 and V is TRBV7-2; 7 bases are shared with TRBD2. Trimming at V came to 3 bases and at J to 4 bases, leaving 8 bases not matched to a gene. This CDR3 comprises 15 residues. The germline gives CDR1 SGHTA, CDR2 FQGNSA. CDR3 region: CASSFGGGKGETQYF. In DNA, the CDR3 is TGTGCCAGCAGCTTCGGCGGGGGAAAAGGAGAGACCCAGTACTTC.

This clonotype has ten or more counts. The chain links TRBV4-2 to TRBJ1-4; no clear D. The germline V gene has CDR1 LGHNA and CDR2 YNFKEQ. V gave up 0 bases and J gave up 2 bases, with 4 bases separating them. The CDR3 length is 14 residues. The CDR3 nucleotides read TGTGCCAGCAGCCAAGATCCCACTAATGAAAAACTGTTTTTT. Amino acid sequence: CASSQDPTNEKLFF.

This clonotype was counted many times. The chain couples TRBV29-1 to TRBJ2-7, with 10 positions matching TRBD2. The CDR3 contains 15 residues. Germline CDR1 SQVTM, CDR2 ANQGSEA. The V segment lost 7 bases and the J segment 4 bases; nucleotides outside the gene matches: 13. The CDR3 sequence: CSATRGAGGVYEQYF. CDR3 bases: TGCAGCGCCACTCGGGGAGCGGGAGGGGTATACGAGCAGTACTTC.

The table lists this clonotype with many counts. CDR3 sequence reads: CASSIGEWDTQYF. In DNA, the CDR3 is TGTGCCAGTAGTATAGGGGAGTGGGATACGCAGTATTTT. The genes are TRBV19 and TRBJ2-3; D perhaps matches TRBD2 (5 bases). Germline-derived CDR1 and CDR2 are LNHDA and SQIVND (reference sequence). V was clipped by 1 base and J by 6 bases, with 8 bases between them. CDR3 length equals 13 residues.

As regards this clonotype: A much bigger clone sits one base away, suggesting this may be a read error. V usage is TRBV7-9 and J usage is TRBJ2-7; D is undetermined. Germline V CDR1 and CDR2: SEHNR, FQNEAQ (reference sequence). CDR3 length equals 14 residues. The CDR3 region is CVSSPPAKSYEQYF. DNA of the CDR3: TGTGTCAGCAGCCCCCCGGCAAAGTCCTACGAGCAGTACTTC.

The rearrangement joins TRBV2 to TRBJ1-1; 8 bases are shared with TRBD1. The CDR3 length is 12 residues. The V gene end was trimmed by 5 bases and the J gene end by 7 bases; junction bases not matched to a gene: 3. The germline V gene encodes CDR1 SNHLY and CDR2 FYNNEI. The CDR3: CASSRTGFEAFF. The DNA for the CDR3 is TGTGCCAGCAGTCGGACAGGGTTTGAAGCTTTCTTT.